A single sample gave rise to the 2 T cell receptor beta chains below, sequenced in a study of cytomegalovirus exposure and HLA in healthy donors. In the PCR, 60 Vbeta and 13 Jbeta primers were used. The assay was immunoSEQ multiplex PCR, and TCRdb's table has in-frame clones only and misses some. The sample comprises approximately 180,000 clones, about three quarters of which are singletons, and 0.95% to 1.4% rests with the top ten. The specimen sequenced was PBMCs. These receptors were taken from a woman between 40 and 55 years old in good health and CMV-seronegative.

This clone was seen a handful of times. The genes are TRBV25-1 and TRBJ1-5; TRBD1 agrees at 7 bases. The CDR3 consists of 14 residues. Germline V gene sequence: CDR1 MGHDK, CDR2 SYGVNS. The V and J ends lost 6 bases and 3 bases, in that order; junction bases with no gene match: 5. The CDR3 DNA reads as TGTGCCAGCAGCCAGACAGGGCACAATCAGCCCCAGCATTTT. Its protein product is CASSQTGHNQPQHF.

This chain links TRBV27 with TRBJ2-3, with TRBD2 as a possible D gene (5 bases). The CDR3 is made up of 16 amino acids. Germline assignment: CDR1 MNHEY and CDR2 SMNVEV (reference sequence). V gave up 3 bases and J gave up 0 bases, with 13 bases separating them. In DNA, the CDR3 is TGTGCCAGCAGTTTCCAAGGCGGACTGAGCACAGATACGCAGTATTTT. It translates to CASSFQGGLSTDTQYF.